This T cell receptor beta chain was sequenced during a study of control samples from healthy donors and cancer patients. Data came from immunoSEQ multiplex PCR; TCRdb stores just in-frame clones and leaves some out. The sample carries 100,000 to 150,000 clones, under 95% recorded once. This CDR3 comprises 14 residues. Germline V gives CDR1 MNHNS, CDR2 SASEGT. The V end was cut by 3 bases, the J end by 4 bases, with 10 bases between. The sequenced material came from blood. The chain uses TRBV6-1 and TRBJ1-5, with D maybe TRBD1 (6 bases). This receptor was taken from a man between 18 and 35 years old in good health. The CDR3 sequence: CASSERTANQPQHF. In nucleotides, the CDR3 is TGTGCCAGCAGTGAGCGGACAGCTAATCAGCCCCAGCATTTT.